The source of this T cell receptor beta chain is a study of shared clonotypes between healthy human individuals. Across the study: Three men and two women, aged 18 to 49, were donors.

Whole-study findings and limits: Clonotypes not shared had lower generation probabilities than those common to all four donors.

Details on this clone: As yet, its antigen is unknown.

The V gene end was trimmed by 11 bases and the J gene end by 3 bases; junction bases not matched to a gene: 11. Germline V gene data show CDR1 as LNHDA and CDR2 as SQIVND (reference sequence). This CDR3 is 14 amino acids long. Original processing notes: Junction-only sequences produced by ImmunoSEQ had no quality scores, so filtering differed. Sequencing used immunoSEQ multiplex PCR; TCRdb keeps in-frame clones, though not all of them. V and J calls plus clone size are reproduced from that table; the DNA served to infer D and trimming. Here the sample spans hundreds of thousands of clones, around four fifths being singletons. The split of CD4+ cells yielded CD45RA+ naive and CD45RA-negative memory subsets.

The receptor's source is a woman under 40 in good health. The material sequenced was memory CD4+ T cells sorted from blood. The sample's subset: CD45RA-negative fraction. This sequence joins TRBV19 and TRBJ2-5; 8 positions agree with TRBD2. CDR3 sequence: CASSPGTSEETQYF. Here the CDR3 DNA reads TGTGCCTCCTCCCCGGGGACTAGTGAAGAGACCCAGTACTTC.